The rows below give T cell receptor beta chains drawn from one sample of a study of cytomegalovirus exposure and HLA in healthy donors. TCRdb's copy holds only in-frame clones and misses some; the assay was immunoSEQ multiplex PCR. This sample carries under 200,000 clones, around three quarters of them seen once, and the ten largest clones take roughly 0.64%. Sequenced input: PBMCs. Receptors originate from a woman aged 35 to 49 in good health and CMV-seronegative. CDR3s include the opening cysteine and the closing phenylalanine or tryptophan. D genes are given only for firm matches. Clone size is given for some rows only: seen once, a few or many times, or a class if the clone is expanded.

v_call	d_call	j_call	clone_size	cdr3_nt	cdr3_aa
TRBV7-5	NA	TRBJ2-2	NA	TGTGCCAGAAGCTTAGACTACAGGGATTGGGCCGGGGAGCTGTTTTTT	CARSLDYRDWAGELFF
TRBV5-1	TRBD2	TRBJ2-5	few	TGCGCCAGCGGACTAGTCCAAGAGACCCAGTACTTC	CASGLVQETQYF
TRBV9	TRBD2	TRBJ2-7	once	TGTGCCAGCAGCGTTGGGACTAGCGGGGTAGACGAGCAGTACTTC	CASSVGTSGVDEQYF
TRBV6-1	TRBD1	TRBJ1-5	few	TGTGCCAGCAGCACCGGGACAGGGGGCGGTCAGCCCCAGCATTTT	CASSTGTGGGQPQHF
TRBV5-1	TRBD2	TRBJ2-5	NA	TGCGCCAGCAGCTTGGGCGGCGGGAGCGGTGAGACCCAGTACTTC	CASSLGGGSGETQYF
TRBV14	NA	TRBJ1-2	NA	TGTGCCAGCAGCCGAGGAAACTATGGCTACACCTTC	CASSRGNYGYTF
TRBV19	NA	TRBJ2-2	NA	TGTGCCAGTAGTCAAGACCCGGGGGCCGGGGAGCTGTTTTTT	CASSQDPGAGELFF
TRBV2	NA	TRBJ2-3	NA	TGTGCCAGAGACAGGGCGGGGGATACGCAGTATTTT	CARDRAGDTQYF
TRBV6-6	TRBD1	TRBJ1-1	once	TGTGCCAGCAGTTACCCGGAGGGACAGGGGGCCACTGAAGCTTTCTTT	CASSYPEGQGATEAFF
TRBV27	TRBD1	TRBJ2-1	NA	TGTGCCAGCAGTGACAGGGGAGAGCAGTTCTTC	CASSDRGEQFF
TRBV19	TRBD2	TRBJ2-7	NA	TGTGCCAGTAGTATCACCCGCACTAGCGGGAGGGCCAACGAGCAGTACTTC	CASSITRTSGRANEQYF
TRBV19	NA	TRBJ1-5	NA	TGTGCCAGTAGTATAACAGCACTTAATAGCAATCAGCCCCAGCATTTT	CASSITALNSNQPQHF
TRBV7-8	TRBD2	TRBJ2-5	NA	TGTGCCAGCAGCTTAGCGGGACTAGCGGGGGGGAAAGAGACCCAGTACTTC	CASSLAGLAGGKETQYF
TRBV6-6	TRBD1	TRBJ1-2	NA	TGTGCCAGCAGTTACTCGGGACAGCGAAGCTATGGCTACACCTTC	CASSYSGQRSYGYTF
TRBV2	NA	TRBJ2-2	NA	TGTGCCAGCAGTGGTCTACAGGGAACCGGGGAGCTGTTTTTT	CASSGLQGTGELFF
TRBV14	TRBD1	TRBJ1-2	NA	TGTGCCAGCAGCCAGGGACAGGGGGGCATCTATGGCTACACCTTC	CASSQGQGGIYGYTF
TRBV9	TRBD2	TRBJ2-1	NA	TGTGCCAGCAGCGTAGTTTCTAGCGGGGGGGCATCTCGACACAATGAGCAGTTCTTC	CASSVVSSGGASRHNEQFF
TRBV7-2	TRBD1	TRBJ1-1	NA	TGTGCCAGCAGCCGGGACAGGGGGTTTGAAGCTTTCTTT	CASSRDRGFEAFF
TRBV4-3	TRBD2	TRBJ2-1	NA	TGCGCCAGCAGCCAAGAGGGAGGCCCGGGGGGCAATGAGCAGTTCTTC	CASSQEGGPGGNEQFF
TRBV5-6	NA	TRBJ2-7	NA	TGTGCCAGCAGTTCCGGGTACCACTCCTACGAGCAGTACTTC	CASSSGYHSYEQYF
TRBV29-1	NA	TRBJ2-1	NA	TGCAGCGTTGCACTAGTCGATGAGCAGTTCTTC	CSVALVDEQFF
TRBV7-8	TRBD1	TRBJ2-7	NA	TGTGCCAGCAGCGACAGGGTAACCTCCTACGAGCAGTACTTC	CASSDRVTSYEQYF
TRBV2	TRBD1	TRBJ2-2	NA	TGTGCCAGCAGGGGACAGGGGTCCGGGACCGGGGAGCTGTTTTTT	CASRGQGSGTGELFF
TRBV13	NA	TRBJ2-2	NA	TGTGCCAGCAGCTCCGGGACTGACACCGGGGAGCTGTTTTTT	CASSSGTDTGELFF
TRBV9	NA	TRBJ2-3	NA	TGTGCCAGCAGCGTAGACTTACCCTCTAGCACAGATACGCAGTATTTT	CASSVDLPSSTDTQYF
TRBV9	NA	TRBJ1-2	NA	TGTGCCAGCAGCGTACAGGTTGCGTCCTTC	CASSVQVASF
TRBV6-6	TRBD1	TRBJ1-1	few	TGTGCCGCTATTCCGGGGGCAAGACAGGGAAACACTGAAGCTTTCTTT	CAAIPGARQGNTEAFF
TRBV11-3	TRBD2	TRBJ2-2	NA	TGTGCCAGCAGCTTGCAAACTAGCGGGATCAACACCGGGGAGCTGTTTTTT	CASSLQTSGINTGELFF
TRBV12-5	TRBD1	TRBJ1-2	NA	TGTGCTAGTGCCCAGGCAGGGGGAGATGGCTACACCTTT	CASAQAGGDGYTF
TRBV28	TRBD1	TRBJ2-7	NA	TGTGCCAGCAGACTCGGACAGGAGAGCTCCTACGAGCAGTACTTC	CASRLGQESSYEQYF
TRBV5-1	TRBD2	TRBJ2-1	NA	TGCGCCAGCAGCCCAGGACTAGCGGGGGTTAGCTCCTACAATGAGCAGTTCTTC	CASSPGLAGVSSYNEQFF
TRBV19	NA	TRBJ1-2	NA	TGTGCCAGTAGTCGCCGACAGGCAGTCACCTTC	CASSRRQAVTF
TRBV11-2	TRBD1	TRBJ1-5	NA	TGTGCCAGCAGCTGGGGACAGGGGGCCGATCAGCCCCAGCATTTT	CASSWGQGADQPQHF
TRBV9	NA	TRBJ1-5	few	TGTGCCAGCAGCGTAGGGTCGGGTCAAAATCAGCCCCAGCATTTT	CASSVGSGQNQPQHF
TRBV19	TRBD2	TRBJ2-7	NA	TGTGCCAGTAGTATCGGGCCAGCGGGGGCCTACGAGCAGTACTTC	CASSIGPAGAYEQYF
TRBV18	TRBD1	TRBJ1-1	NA	TGTGCCAGCTCACCACCAGGGGGCCCCGGGTGGTCTGAAGCTTTCTTT	CASSPPGGPGWSEAFF
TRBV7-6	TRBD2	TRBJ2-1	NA	TGTGCCAGCAGTTCGACTAGCGGGATGGGGAATGAGCAGTTCTTC	CASSSTSGMGNEQFF
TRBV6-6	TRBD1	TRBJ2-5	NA	TGTGCCAGCAGCACAGGGGCCATCCAGACCCAGTACTTC	CASSTGAIQTQYF
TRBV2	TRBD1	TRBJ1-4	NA	TGTGCCAGCGAGACAGGGGCCTCGACTAATGAAAAACTGTTTTTT	CASETGASTNEKLFF
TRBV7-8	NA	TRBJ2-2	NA	TGTGCCAGCAGCTGGGGTATGGCACAGGGACGACCCGGGGAGCTGTTTTTT	CASSWGMAQGRPGELFF
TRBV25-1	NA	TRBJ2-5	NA	TGTGCCAGCAGGGAGGACGGGTGGGAGACCCAGTACTTC	CASREDGWETQYF
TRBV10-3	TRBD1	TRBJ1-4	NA	TGTGCCATCAGTGCCGAGACAGGGTTTAACATCCTGTTTTTT	CAISAETGFNILFF
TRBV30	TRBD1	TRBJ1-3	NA	TGTGCCTGGAACTCGGGACAGGTCCTCTCTGGAAACACCATATATTTT	CAWNSGQVLSGNTIYF
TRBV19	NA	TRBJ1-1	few	TGTGCCAGTAGTACCCCCGGGGGGGAAGCTTTCTTT	CASSTPGGEAFF
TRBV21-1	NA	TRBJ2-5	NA	TGTGCCAGCAGCAAAGACGGGACAGCAGAGACCCAGTACTTC	CASSKDGTAETQYF
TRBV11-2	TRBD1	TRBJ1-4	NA	TGTGCCAGCAGCCCAGACAGGGGATGGCAGGAAAAACTGTTTTTT	CASSPDRGWQEKLFF
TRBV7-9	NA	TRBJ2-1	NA	TGTGCCAGCAGCTTTTTTACGCTAAGCTCCTACAATGAGCAGTTCTTC	CASSFFTLSSYNEQFF
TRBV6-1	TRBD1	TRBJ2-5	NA	TGTGCCAGCAGTGGGCTAGTTACGGACAGGGGGCGAGGGGAGACCCAGTACTTC	CASSGLVTDRGRGETQYF
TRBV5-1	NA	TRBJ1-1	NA	TGCGCCAGCAGCTTGGACCAGGGTACTGAAGCTTTCTTT	CASSLDQGTEAFF
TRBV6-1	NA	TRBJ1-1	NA	TGTGCCAGCAGTGAGACGGGGGACACTGAAGCTTTCTTT	CASSETGDTEAFF
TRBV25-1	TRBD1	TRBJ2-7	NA	TGTGCCAGCAGTGATTGGGGACAGGGGGCAAGCTCCTACGAGCAGTACTTC	CASSDWGQGASSYEQYF